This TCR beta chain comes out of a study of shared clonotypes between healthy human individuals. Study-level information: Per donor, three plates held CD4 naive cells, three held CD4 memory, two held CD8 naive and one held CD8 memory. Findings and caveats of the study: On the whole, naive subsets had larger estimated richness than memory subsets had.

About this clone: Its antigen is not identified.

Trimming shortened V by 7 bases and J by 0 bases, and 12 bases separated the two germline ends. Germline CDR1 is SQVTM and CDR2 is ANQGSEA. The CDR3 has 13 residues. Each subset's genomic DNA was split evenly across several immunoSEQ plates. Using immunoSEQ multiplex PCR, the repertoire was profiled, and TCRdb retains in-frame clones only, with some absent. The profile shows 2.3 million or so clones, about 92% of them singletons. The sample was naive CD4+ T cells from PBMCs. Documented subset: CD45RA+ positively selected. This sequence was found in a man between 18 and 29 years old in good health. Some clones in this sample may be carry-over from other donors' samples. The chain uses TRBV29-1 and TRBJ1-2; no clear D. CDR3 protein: CSAEWQTNYGYTF. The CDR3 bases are TGCAGCGCCGAATGGCAGACTAACTATGGCTACACCTTC.